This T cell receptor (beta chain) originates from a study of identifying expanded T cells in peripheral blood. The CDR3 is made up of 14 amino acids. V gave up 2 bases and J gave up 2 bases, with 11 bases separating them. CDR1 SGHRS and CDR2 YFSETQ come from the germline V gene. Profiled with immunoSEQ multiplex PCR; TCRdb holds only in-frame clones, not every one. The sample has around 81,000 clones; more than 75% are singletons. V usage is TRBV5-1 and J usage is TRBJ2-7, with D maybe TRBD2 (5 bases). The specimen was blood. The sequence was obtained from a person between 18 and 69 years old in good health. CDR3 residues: CASSLRAGAYEQYF. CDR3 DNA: TGCGCCAGCAGCTTAAGGGCCGGGGCCTACGAGCAGTACTTC.